These 32 T cell receptor beta chains were all obtained from the same sample, sequenced in a study of identifying expanded T cells in peripheral blood. The protocol was immunoSEQ multiplex PCR, while the TCRdb copy is restricted to in-frame clones and leaves out a portion. The data contain approximately 100,000 clones, 80% to 90% of them singletons. Sequencing was done on a sample of blood. All receptors come from a person aged 18 to 70 in good health.

The rearrangement uses TRBV2 and TRBJ1-5, with D possibly matching TRBD1 (6 bases). The CDR3 runs 13 residues. V was pared by 6 bases and J by 3 bases, with 9 bases between. Germline loops: CDR1 SNHLY, CDR2 FYNNEI. The CDR3: CASRGQLNQPQHF. As DNA, the CDR3 is TGTGCCAGCAGAGGACAGCTCAATCAGCCCCAGCATTTT.

The chain joins TRBV27 to TRBJ2-2; a possible D gene is TRBD2 (6 bases). Germline values: CDR1 MNHEY, CDR2 SMNVEV (reference sequence). The CDR3 spans 15 residues. Trimming stripped 6 bases from V and 2 bases from J, with 13 bases between. The DNA for the CDR3 is TGTGCCAGCAGGCCGGGGAGGCCCAACACCGGGGAGCTGTTTTTT. It encodes CASRPGRPNTGELFF.

This clone has only one observation. The chain is built from TRBV12-5 and TRBJ2-7, with 7 bases aligning to TRBD2. The CDR3 runs 11 residues. Trimming took 9 bases from V and 4 from J; bases not matched to a gene: 3. Germline loops: CDR1 LGHNT, CDR2 FRNRAP. The CDR3 DNA sequence: TGTGCTAGCGGGGGGATTTACGAGCAGTACTTC. It codes for CASGGIYEQYF.

Written as DNA, the CDR3 is TGTGCCAGCAGCTTAGCGGGGGGGACGGTGAAAGCTTTCTTT. Translation: CASSLAGGTVKAFF. The chain carries TRBV7-2 and TRBJ1-1, with D perhaps matching TRBD1 (5 bases). Looked up from germline, CDR1 is SGHTA and CDR2 is FQGNSA. The germline V and J ends were trimmed by 0 bases and 9 bases, with 14 bases remaining between them. This CDR3 has 14 residues. The full variable domain, with the rest looked up from reference TRBV7-2 and TRBJ1-1, is GAGVSQSPSNKVTEKGKDVELRCDPISGHTALYWYRQSLGQGLEFLIYFQGNSAPDKSGLPSDRFSAERTGGSVSTLTIQRTQQEDSAVYLCASSLAGGTVKAFFGQGTRLTVV.

The CDR3 is CASKREASYNSPLHF. CDR3 nucleotide sequence: TGTGCCAGCAAGAGGGAGGCATCCTATAATTCACCCCTCCACTTT. This chain links TRBV2 with TRBJ1-6; the D is unclear. The CDR3 length is 15 residues. CDR1 and CDR2 from the germline V gene are SNHLY and FYNNEI. V lost 7 bases, J lost 1 base, and 11 bases lay in between.

The chain combines TRBV7-8 with TRBJ1-6; perhaps TRBD1 as D (5 bases). The CDR3 spans 14 residues. Germline CDR1 reads SGHVS; CDR2 reads FQNEAQ. V was cut by 3 bases and J by 4 bases, with 7 bases left in between. CDR3 sequence: CASSLTAYNSPLHF. Written as DNA, the CDR3 is TGTGCCAGCAGCTTGACAGCATATAATTCACCCCTCCACTTT.

This clone was observed a handful of times. As DNA, the CDR3 is TGTGCCAGCAGTTACCCCCCCTACGAGCAGTACTTC. Translation gives CASSYPPYEQYF. The chain uses TRBV6-6 and TRBJ2-7; the D is unclear. The CDR3 runs 12 residues. Germline CDR1 and CDR2: MNHNY and SVGAGI (reference sequence). V was cut by 2 bases and J by 2 bases, with 4 bases left in between.

The CDR3 is CASSHEEGTQYF. CDR3 nucleotide sequence: TGTGCCAGCAGCCACGAAGAGGGGACCCAGTACTTC. The chain combines TRBV7-2 with TRBJ2-5, with D possibly being TRBD2 (5 bases). CDR1 is SGHTA and CDR2 is FQGNSA in the germline V gene. V shed 5 bases and J shed 7 bases, with 11 bases lying between them. The CDR3 is 12 amino acids.

This chain uses TRBV19 with TRBJ2-1; no firm D call. The V gene's germline CDR1 is LNHDA and CDR2 SQIVND (reference sequence). Trimming left V 5 bases short and J 0 bases short, with 14 bases between. This CDR3 spans 16 amino acids. In DNA, the CDR3 is TGTGCCAGTAGTGGCCTCGTGCCTAGCTCCTACAATGAGCAGTTCTTC. Protein product: CASSGLVPSSYNEQFF.

The chain joins TRBV5-1 to TRBJ2-1, with D possibly being TRBD1 (6 bases). The CDR3 has 19 residues. Germline values: CDR1 SGHRS, CDR2 YFSETQ. The germline V and J ends were trimmed by 4 bases and 0 bases, with 23 bases remaining between them. In DNA, the CDR3 is TGCGCCAGCAGCCCAGACCCCAAAATTACAGGGAGCTCCTACAATGAGCAGTTCTTC. It encodes CASSPDPKITGSSYNEQFF.

The V gene is TRBV9, the J gene TRBJ1-3; D gene unclear. The CDR3 contains 18 residues. CDR1 is SGDLS and CDR2 is YYNGEE in the germline V gene. Trimming removed 8 bases from V and 0 bases from J, with 24 bases in between. The CDR3 DNA is TGTGCCAGTTCACTTTCGGTTGATTCCGACCTCTCTGGAAACACCATATATTTT. It specifies CASSLSVDSDLSGNTIYF.

The chain combines TRBV6-1 with TRBJ1-5; TRBD1 matches 9 bases. CDR1 and CDR2 from the germline V gene are MNHNS and SASEGT. Trimming took 3 bases from V and 4 from J; bases not matched to a gene: 7. The CDR3 runs to 16 residues. CDR3 in DNA: TGTGCCAGCAGTGACCCGACAGGGGGGACGAATCAGCCCCAGCATTTT. Translating it yields CASSDPTGGTNQPQHF.

The rearrangement uses TRBV18 and TRBJ2-5; D gene unclear. The CDR3 is 13 amino acids. Deletions cut 8 bases from V and 5 bases from J, with 15 bases between. The germline V gene has CDR1 KGHSH and CDR2 LQKENI. The CDR3, as DNA: TGTGCCAGCACATACGAGCGATGGGAGACCCAGTACTTC. The encoded protein is CASTYERWETQYF.

This chain connects TRBV18 to TRBJ2-6; D is perhaps TRBD1 (6 bases). CDR1 and CDR2 from the germline V gene are KGHSH and LQKENI. The CDR3 extends over 17 amino acids. Trimming stripped 3 bases from V and 0 bases from J, with 12 bases between. The chain's CDR3 is CASSPGTPGSGANVLTF. Written as DNA, the CDR3 is TGTGCCAGCTCACCCGGGACACCGGGCTCTGGGGCCAACGTCCTGACTTTC.

The CDR3 reads CASSEARQGRGYTF. In DNA form, the CDR3 reads TGTGCCAGCAGTGAAGCGCGGCAGGGCCGGGGCTACACCTTC. The J gene is TRBJ1-2, the V gene TRBV2; a weak D match, TRBD1 (5 bases). Germline V CDR1 and CDR2: SNHLY, FYNNEI. CDR3 length: 14 residues. Trimming took off 0 bases at V and 8 bases at J, with 13 bases between the two ends. Full variable domain (outside the CDR3, taken from reference TRBV2 and TRBJ1-2): EPEVTQTPSHQVTQMGQEVILRCVPISNHLYFYWYRQILGQKVEFLVSFYNNEISEKSEIFDDQFSVERPDGSNFTLKIRSTKLEDSAMYFCASSEARQGRGYTFGSGTRLTVV.

This chain uses TRBV19 with TRBJ2-3; D is undetermined. Germline CDR1 reads LNHDA; CDR2 reads SQIVND (reference sequence). V was clipped by 5 bases and J by 5 bases, with 11 bases between them. The CDR3 totals 13 residues. The CDR3 loop is CASSPSSGDTQYF. The CDR3 bases are TGTGCCAGTAGTCCCTCGTCGGGAGATACGCAGTATTTT.

This rearrangement joins TRBV19 to TRBJ1-4; TRBD1 matches 11 bases. Trimming at V came to 5 bases and at J to 10 bases, leaving 6 bases not matched to a gene. This CDR3 is 14 amino acids long. Germline CDR1 LNHDA, CDR2 SQIVND (reference sequence). In nucleotides, the CDR3 is TGTGCCAGTAGTGTAGGACAGGGGGCGAGAAAACTGTTTTTT. Its translation is CASSVGQGARKLFF.

The chain couples TRBV27 to TRBJ1-1; no clear D gene. Germline CDR1 and CDR2: MNHEY and SMNVEV (reference sequence). This CDR3 contains 11 residues. V was shortened by 6 bases and J by 12 bases, with 14 bases between the two germline ends. CDR3 amino acids: CASRLKLETFF. The CDR3 region has the DNA TGTGCCAGCAGACTTAAGTTGGAGACTTTCTTT.

The CDR3, as DNA: TGTGTAGCCGCTAGCGGGGGGTCCCTGTTGTCTAGCACAGATACGCAGTATTTT. Translation gives CVAASGGSLLSSTDTQYF. The chain joins TRBV28 to TRBJ2-3; TRBD2 aligns across 11 bases. From germline, CDR1 is MDHEN and CDR2 SYDVKM. The CDR3 runs 18 residues.

This chain uses TRBV5-8 with TRBJ1-2; possibly TRBD1 for D (6 bases). The V gene's germline CDR1 is SGHTS and CDR2 YDEGEE. The V end was cut by 5 bases, the J end by 4 bases, with 27 bases between. The CDR3 sequence is 18 residues long. As DNA, the CDR3 is TGTGCCAGCAGTCCGGTGACCGGGGGGGCAGGTGTCCTCTATGGCTACACCTTC. Translation: CASSPVTGGAGVLYGYTF.

A single count supports this clone. The chain joins TRBV5-6 to TRBJ1-2, with D maybe TRBD1 (5 bases). The CDR3 contains 16 residues. V lost 1 base, J lost 1 base, and 14 bases lay in between. Germline V gene sequence: CDR1 SGHDT, CDR2 YYEEEE. The CDR3 bases are TGTGCCAGCAGCTTGCGCACAGGTGACCTTAACTATGGCTACACCTTC. Its translation is CASSLRTGDLNYGYTF.

This chain joins TRBV23-1 and TRBJ1-5; D not resolved. TRBV23-1 is treated as an ORF (open reading frame) with a function not yet certain. The CDR3 length is 14 residues. Trimming took 3 bases from V and 3 from J, leaving 9 bases between them. The DNA for the CDR3 is TGCGCCAGCAGTCATGGTCCGTTCAATCAGCCCCAGCATTTT. This translates into CASSHGPFNQPQHF.

This chain uses TRBV6-5 with TRBJ2-7; 8 bases map to TRBD2. The V segment lost 3 bases and the J segment 6 bases; nucleotides outside the gene matches: 7. From germline, CDR1 is MNHEY and CDR2 SVGAGI. The CDR3 loop spans 14 amino acids. CDR3: CASSYLGGAREQYF. The CDR3, as DNA: TGTGCCAGCAGTTATCTCGGGGGGGCACGCGAGCAGTACTTC.

This clone has a handful of counts. The rearrangement joins TRBV5-1 to TRBJ1-2; 8 nucleotides line up with TRBD1. CDR3 length: 16 amino acids. V gave up 5 bases and J gave up 0 bases; unmatched junction bases: 9. CDR1 SGHRS and CDR2 YFSETQ come from the germline V gene. CDR3 in DNA: TGCGCCAGCAGTTACCGCGGACAGGGAGCTAACTATGGCTACACCTTC. It yields the protein CASSYRGQGANYGYTF.

The chain carries TRBV30 and TRBJ2-3, with 11 bases aligning to TRBD1. V shed 3 bases, J shed 1 base, and the junction held 9 bases outside the gene matches. The CDR3 loop spans 17 amino acids. Germline CDR1 is GTSNPN and CDR2 is SVGIG (reference sequence). The CDR3 DNA follows: TGTGCCTGGAGCGCCCTGGACAGGGGGCTGGGCACAGATACGCAGTATTTT. This sequence encodes CAWSALDRGLGTDTQYF.

The V call is TRBV28, the J call TRBJ2-7, with TRBD1 identical over 7 bases. The CDR3 covers 13 residues. Germline CDR1 is MDHEN and CDR2 is SYDVKM. The trim removed 5 bases at V and 6 bases at J, leaving 7 bases unmatched. CDR3 loop: CASSTGQFPEQYF. In DNA, the CDR3 is TGTGCCAGCAGTACGGGACAGTTTCCCGAGCAGTACTTC.

The chain employs TRBV7-9 and TRBJ2-5; the D gene is possibly TRBD2 (5 bases). Looked up from germline, CDR1 is SEHNR and CDR2 is FQNEAQ (reference sequence). V gave up 2 bases and J gave up 4 bases, with 17 bases separating them. This CDR3 spans 16 amino acids. For the CDR3, the DNA is TGTGCCAGCAGCTTAAGTATGGCCGGGAACGGAGAGACCCAGTACTTC. Its translation is CASSLSMAGNGETQYF. Full variable domain (missing parts from reference TRBV7-9 and TRBJ2-5): DTGVSQNPRHKITKRGQNVTFRCDPISEHNRLYWYRQTLGQGPEFLTYFQNEAQLEKSRLLSDRFSAERPKGSFSTLEIQRTEQGDSAMYLCASSLSMAGNGETQYFGPGTRLLVL.

The genes are TRBV7-8 and TRBJ2-5; D tentatively fits TRBD1 or TRBD2 (5 bases each). Germline CDR1 is SGHVS and CDR2 is FQNEAQ. CDR3 length: 15 amino acids. V lost 6 bases, J lost 1 base, and 15 bases lay in between. This CDR3 is CASSPGAGGQETQYF. The CDR3 nucleotides are TGTGCCAGCAGTCCCGGGGCCGGAGGCCAAGAGACCCAGTACTTC.

The rearrangement links TRBV5-1 to TRBJ1-4, with a tentative D call TRBD1 (5 bases). CDR3 length: 16 residues. Germline CDR1 reads SGHRS; CDR2 reads YFSETQ. V was cut by 0 bases and J by 3 bases, with 12 bases left in between. The CDR3 loop reads CASSLVGVAANEKLFF. The DNA for the CDR3 is TGCGCCAGCAGCTTGGTAGGGGTTGCCGCTAATGAAAAACTGTTTTTT.

The chain recombines TRBV18 with TRBJ1-2; TRBD1 might be the D (6 bases). Germline V gives CDR1 KGHSH, CDR2 LQKENI. This CDR3 region has 16 residues. V was shortened by 0 bases and J by 2 bases, with 13 bases between the two germline ends. In DNA, the CDR3 is TGTGCCAGCTCACCACCGACAGGCAACTTGAACTATGGCTACACCTTC. This encodes CASSPPTGNLNYGYTF. Variable domain in full (rest from reference TRBV18 and TRBJ1-2): NAGVMQNPRHLVRRRGQEARLRCSPMKGHSHVYWYRQLPEEGLKFMVYLQKENIIDESGMPKERFSAEFPKEGPSILRIQQVVRGDSAAYFCASSPPTGNLNYGYTFGSGTRLTVV.

The rearrangement joins TRBV7-9 to TRBJ1-1; no firm D call. The CDR3 is made up of 17 amino acids. The germline V and J ends were trimmed by 5 bases and 0 bases, with 19 bases remaining between them. Germline V gene sequence: CDR1 SEHNR, CDR2 FQNEAQ (reference sequence). The CDR3 protein is CASSDVEEKGLNTEAFF. CDR3 coding DNA: TGTGCCAGCAGCGATGTTGAAGAAAAGGGTCTGAACACTGAAGCTTTCTTT.

V and J are TRBV6-4 and TRBJ1-2; no definite D call. V gave up 9 bases and J gave up 3 bases, with 11 bases separating them. This CDR3 is built from 12 residues. Germline-derived CDR1 and CDR2 are MRHNA and SNTAGT. DNA of the CDR3: TGTGCCAGTAGAAAGTTGGACTATGGCTACACCTTC. Its translation: CASRKLDYGYTF.